This T cell receptor beta chain stems from a study of T cells in Graves' hyperthyroidism and ophthalmopathy. In the study overall: Peripheral blood was obtained at initial diagnosis, preceding any treatment.

With respect to this clonotype: The antigen remains unidentified.

Study findings and constraints: A model using 13 V-J features told ophthalmopathy apart from stable hyperthyroidism.

This CDR3 has 15 residues. In germline, CDR1 is LNHDA, CDR2 SQIVND (reference sequence). V gave up 5 bases and J gave up 7 bases; unmatched junction bases: 9. RNA transcripts provided the source from which TCR beta CDR3 regions were amplified. The HTBI primer set was used in a first-round RT-PCR of the TCR CDR3. TCRdb analysed the multiplex PCR reads with MiXCR anew, one entry per CDR3 protein. The sample lists 300,000 to 450,000 distinct CDR3 sequences, 13% to 15% occurring once. Active moderate-to-severe ophthalmopathy, Clinical Activity Score at least 3, NOSPECS at least 4, under 3 months' duration. Those patients with uncontrolled infection, other autoimmune disease, pregnancy or lactation were excluded.

The sample consisted of blood. This TCR derives from a woman aged 30 to 39 with Graves' ophthalmopathy. The chain carries TRBV19 and TRBJ2-1; 9 positions agree with TRBD1. The CDR3 region has the DNA TGTGCCAGTAGTCTAGTCGCGGACAGGGGAAATGAGCAGTTCTTC. Its translation: CASSLVADRGNEQFF.